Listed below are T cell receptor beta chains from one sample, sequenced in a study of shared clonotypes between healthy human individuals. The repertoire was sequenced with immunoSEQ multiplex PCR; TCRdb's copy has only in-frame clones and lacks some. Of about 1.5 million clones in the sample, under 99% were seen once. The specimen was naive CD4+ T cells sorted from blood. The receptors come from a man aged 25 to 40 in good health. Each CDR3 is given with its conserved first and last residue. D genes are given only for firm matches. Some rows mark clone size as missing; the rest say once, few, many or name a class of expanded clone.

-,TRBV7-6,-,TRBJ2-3,CASSFSAADTQYF,TGTGCCAGCAGCTTCTCTGCGGCAGATACGCAGTATTTT
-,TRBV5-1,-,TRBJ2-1,CASSLTGLNNNEQFF,TGCGCCAGCAGCTTGACGGGACTTAACAACAATGAGCAGTTCTTC
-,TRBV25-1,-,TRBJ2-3,CASSEWRSNTDTQYF,TGTGCCAGCAGTGAATGGCGGTCCAACACAGATACGCAGTATTTT
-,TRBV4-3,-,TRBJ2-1,CASSIRTGNEQFF,TGCGCCAGCAGCATTCGAACTGGGAATGAGCAGTTCTTC
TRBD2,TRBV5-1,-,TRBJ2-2,CASSRTSGRRGTGELFF,TGCGCCAGCAGCCGGACTAGCGGGAGAAGAGGGACCGGGGAGCTGTTTTTT
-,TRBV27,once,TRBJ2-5,CASSSKETQETQYF,TGTGCCAGCAGTTCAAAGGAAACCCAAGAGACCCAGTACTTC
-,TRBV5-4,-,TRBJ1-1,CASSLGQANTEAFF,TGTGCCAGCAGCTTGGGACAAGCGAACACTGAAGCTTTCTTT
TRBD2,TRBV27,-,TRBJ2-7,CASMGLAGRLPPDYEQYF,TGTGCCAGCATGGGACTAGCGGGAAGACTCCCCCCCGACTACGAGCAGTACTTC
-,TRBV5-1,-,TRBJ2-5,CASRRERNQETQYF,TGCGCCAGCCGTAGGGAGCGAAACCAAGAGACCCAGTACTTC
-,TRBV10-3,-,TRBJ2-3,CATTAEQTSTDTQYF,TGTGCCACCACTGCGGAACAAACTAGCACAGATACGCAGTATTTT
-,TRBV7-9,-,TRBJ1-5,CASSIGQFNQPQHF,TGTGCCAGCAGCATTGGACAGTTCAATCAGCCCCAGCATTTT
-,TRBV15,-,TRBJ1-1,CATSRGYTQAFF,TGTGCCACCAGCAGAGGATACACTCAAGCTTTCTTT
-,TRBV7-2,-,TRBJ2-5,CASSSDRAGTQETQYF,TGTGCCAGCAGCTCTGATCGGGCGGGAACACAAGAGACCCAGTACTTC
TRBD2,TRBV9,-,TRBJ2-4,CASSVTSGSSNKNIQYF,TGTGCCAGCAGTGTGACTAGCGGGAGTTCTAACAAAAACATTCAGTACTTC
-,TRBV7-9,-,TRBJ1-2,CASSLVNYGYTF,TGTGCCAGCAGCCTAGTGAACTATGGCTACACCTTC
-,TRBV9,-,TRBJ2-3,CASSVAPQGSTDTQYF,TGTGCCAGCAGCGTAGCTCCGCAGGGGAGCACAGATACGCAGTATTTT
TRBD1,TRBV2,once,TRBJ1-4,CASHRDRDKKLFF,TGTGCCAGCCACCGAGACAGGGACAAAAAACTGTTTTTT
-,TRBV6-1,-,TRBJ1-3,CASRPSSGNTIYF,TGTGCCAGCAGACCTTCCTCTGGAAACACCATATATTTT
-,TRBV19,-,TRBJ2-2,CASSISGKLFF,TGTGCCAGTAGTATTTCGGGGAAGCTGTTTTTT
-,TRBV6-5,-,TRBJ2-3,CASSYSYSTTDTQYF,TGTGCCAGCAGTTACTCGTACTCGACTACAGATACGCAGTATTTT
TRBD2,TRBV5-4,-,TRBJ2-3,CASSLVGGSGNTQYF,TGTGCCAGCAGCTTGGTTGGCGGGAGCGGAAATACGCAGTATTTT
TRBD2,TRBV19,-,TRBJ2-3,CASMGLAGGSTDTQYF,TGTGCCAGTATGGGACTAGCGGGAGGGAGCACAGATACGCAGTATTTT
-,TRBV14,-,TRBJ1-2,CASSHSIRDYGYTF,TGTGCCAGCAGCCACTCCATCCGTGACTATGGCTACACCTTC
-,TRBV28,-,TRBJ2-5,CASTRQETQYF,TGTGCCAGCACGCGACAAGAGACCCAGTACTTC
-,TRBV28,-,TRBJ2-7,CAHGTTYEQYF,TGTGCCCATGGGACCACCTACGAGCAGTACTTC
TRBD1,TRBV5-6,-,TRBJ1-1,CASSLAGQGLYEAFF,TGTGCCAGCAGCTTGGCCGGACAGGGGTTATATGAAGCTTTCTTT
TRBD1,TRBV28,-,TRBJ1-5,CASSLLQGTNQPQHF,TGTGCCAGCAGTTTATTACAGGGGACTAATCAGCCCCAGCATTTT
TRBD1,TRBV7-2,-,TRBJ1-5,CASSAQTGGNQPQHF,TGTGCCAGCAGCGCGCAGACAGGGGGCAATCAGCCCCAGCATTTT
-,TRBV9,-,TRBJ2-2,CASSVGPSGAKGVGELFF,TGTGCCAGCAGCGTAGGTCCTAGCGGAGCCAAGGGGGTCGGGGAGCTGTTTTTT
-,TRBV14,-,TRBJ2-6,CASSHGGLPGANVLTF,TGTGCCAGCAGCCATGGGGGCCTTCCTGGGGCCAACGTCCTGACTTTC
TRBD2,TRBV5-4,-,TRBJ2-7,CASSHIAGGGSYEQYF,TGTGCCAGCAGCCACATAGCGGGAGGGGGGTCCTACGAGCAGTACTTC
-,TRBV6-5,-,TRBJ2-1,CASSYSIRDNEQFF,TGTGCCAGCAGTTACTCGATCCGGGACAATGAGCAGTTCTTC
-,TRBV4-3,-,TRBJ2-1,CASSQDTSGPGASEQFF,TGCGCCAGCAGCCAAGATACGTCCGGGCCCGGGGCCAGTGAGCAGTTCTTC
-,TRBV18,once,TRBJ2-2,CASSHTGELFF,TGTGCCAGCTCCCATACCGGGGAGCTGTTTTTT
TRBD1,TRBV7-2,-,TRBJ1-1,CASSRQGLSTEAFF,TGTGCCAGCAGCCGACAGGGGCTGAGCACTGAAGCTTTCTTT
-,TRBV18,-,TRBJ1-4,CASSPLPGGTNEKLFF,TGTGCCAGCTCACCACTCCCGGGGGGAACTAATGAAAAACTGTTTTTT
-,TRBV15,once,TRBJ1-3,CATSRATATGNTIYF,TGTGCCACCAGCAGAGCGACGGCAACTGGAAACACCATATATTTT
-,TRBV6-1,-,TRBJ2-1,CASSTPRGVEQFF,TGTGCCAGCAGTACCCCTCGGGGTGTGGAGCAGTTCTTC
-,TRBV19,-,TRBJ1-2,CASTPMSVVYGYTF,TGTGCCAGTACACCGATGAGCGTCGTCTATGGCTACACCTTC
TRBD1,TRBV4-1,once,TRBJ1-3,CASSQRDRGLGNTIYF,TGCGCCAGCAGCCAAAGGGACAGGGGGCTTGGAAACACCATATATTTT
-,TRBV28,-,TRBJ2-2,CASTGTSSTGELFF,TGTGCCAGTACCGGGACATCTTCCACCGGGGAGCTGTTTTTT
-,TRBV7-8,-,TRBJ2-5,CASSFGRGVETQYF,TGTGCCAGCAGCTTCGGAAGGGGAGTAGAGACCCAGTACTTC
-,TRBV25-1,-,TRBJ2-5,CASSEFHGETQYF,TGTGCCAGCAGTGAATTTCACGGAGAGACCCAGTACTTC
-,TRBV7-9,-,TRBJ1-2,CASSLAPDLSYGYTF,TGTGCCAGCAGCTTAGCGCCCGACCTTAGTTATGGCTACACCTTC
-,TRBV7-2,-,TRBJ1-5,CASSLDKGYNQPQHF,TGTGCCAGCAGCTTAGACAAGGGATACAATCAGCCCCAGCATTTT